The 15 T cell receptor beta chains below all came from one sample that was sequenced in a study of shared clonotypes between healthy human individuals. Here immunoSEQ multiplex PCR was the method, and the copy in TCRdb shows in-frame clones only, minus some. The table lists 2 million to 3 million clones, 93% of them singletons. The sample taken for sequencing was naive CD4+ T cells from PBMCs. As to subset: CD45RA+ positively selected. The receptors derive from a young man in good health. Some clones in this sample may be carry-over from other donors' samples.

This chain uses TRBV7-9 with TRBJ2-7; 9 positions match TRBD1. Germline V gene lookup returns CDR1 SEHNR and CDR2 FQNEAQ (reference sequence). The CDR3 consists of 14 residues. After removal of 2 bases from V and 6 bases from J, the junction contained 5 bases not matched to a gene. The CDR3 DNA reads as TGTGCCAGCAGCTTATGGGACAGGGATGCCGAGCAGTACTTC. This codes for CASSLWDRDAEQYF.

The chain has TRBV6-1 and TRBJ2-7; a possible D gene is TRBD1 (8 bases). The CDR3 covers 15 residues. Germline V CDR1 and CDR2: MNHNS, SASEGT. V lost 5 bases, J lost 4 bases, and 18 bases lay in between. This CDR3 is CASSFQGAGVYEQYF. CDR3 bases: TGTGCCAGCAGTTTTCAGGGGGCGGGGGTTTACGAGCAGTACTTC.

The V call is TRBV9, the J call TRBJ2-7; 10 bases fit TRBD2. The V and J ends lost 4 bases and 5 bases, in that order; junction bases with no gene match: 3. The CDR3 covers 13 residues. Germline lookup yields CDR1 SGDLS and CDR2 YYNGEE. CDR3 DNA: TGTGCCAGCAGCCTAGCGGGAGAAGACGAGCAGTACTTC. The encoded protein is CASSLAGEDEQYF. Based on the CDR3 plus reference TRBV9 and TRBJ2-7, the full variable domain is DSGVTQTPKHLITATGQRVTLRCSPRSGDLSVYWYQQSLDQGLQFLIQYYNGEERAKGNILERFSAQQFPDLHSELNLSSLELGDSALYFCASSLAGEDEQYFGPGTRLTVT.

The chain has TRBV2 and TRBJ1-2, with TRBD1 identical over 9 bases. The CDR3 has 15 amino acids. V dropped 3 bases and J dropped 2; count of bases not matched to a gene: 4. CDR1 is SNHLY, CDR2 FYNNEI, per germline. The DNA of the CDR3 is TGTGCCAGCAGTGACTCGGGACAGGGCAACTATGGCTACACCTTC. It is translated as CASSDSGQGNYGYTF. Looking up the rest from reference TRBV2 and TRBJ1-2 gives the full variable domain: EPEVTQTPSHQVTQMGQEVILRCVPISNHLYFYWYRQILGQKVEFLVSFYNNEISEKSEIFDDQFSVERPDGSNFTLKIRSTKLEDSAMYFCASSDSGQGNYGYTFGSGTRLTVV.

This chain uses TRBV2 with TRBJ2-3; D might be TRBD2 (6 bases). V was trimmed by 3 bases and J by 7 bases, leaving 8 bases between them. The CDR3 extends over 12 amino acids. Germline values: CDR1 SNHLY, CDR2 FYNNEI. The CDR3 nucleotides are TGTGCCAGCAGTGAGGGGGACTATACGCAGTATTTT. Protein: CASSEGDYTQYF.

V and J are TRBV4-1 and TRBJ2-1; D call uncertain. V lost 4 bases and J 6 bases, leaving 13 bases between the germline ends. The CDR3 covers 14 residues. Germline V gives CDR1 MGHRA, CDR2 YSYEKL. The CDR3 here is CASSPPAVANEQFF. The CDR3, as DNA: TGCGCCAGCAGCCCCCCCGCAGTCGCCAATGAGCAGTTCTTC.

With regard to this clone: Other DNA sequences within the sample encode an identical CDR3. The rearrangement joins TRBV28 to TRBJ2-5, with D possibly being TRBD2 (7 bases). The CDR3 has 14 residues. Looked up from germline, CDR1 is MDHEN and CDR2 is SYDVKM. Trimming took off 3 bases at V and 1 base at J, with 9 bases between the two ends. CDR3 DNA: TGTGCCAGCAGTTTGGCGGGGGCCCAAGAGACCCAGTACTTC. This sequence encodes CASSLAGAQETQYF.

The chain joins TRBV4-2 to TRBJ1-1, with a weak D call TRBD1 (5 bases). Per the germline V gene, CDR1 is LGHNA and CDR2 is YNFKEQ. V gave up 5 bases and J gave up 4 bases, with 17 bases separating them. This CDR3 spans 15 amino acids. In DNA form, the CDR3 reads TGTGCCAGCAGCTACCGCGCAGGGTCGGGCACTGAAGCTTTCTTT. Translated: CASSYRAGSGTEAFF.

The chain couples TRBV6-1 to TRBJ2-7; 15 bases fit TRBD2. V lost 1 base to trimming and J lost 7 bases; unmatched junction nucleotides: 8. This CDR3 has 17 amino acids. The germline CDR1 and CDR2 sequences are MNHNS and SASEGT. This CDR3 is CASSEVLYGLAGGEQYF. For the CDR3, the DNA is TGTGCCAGCAGTGAAGTCTTGTATGGACTAGCGGGAGGGGAGCAGTACTTC.

J is TRBJ2-1 and V is TRBV28; weak D call: TRBD2 (6 bases). CDR3 size: 13 residues. Germline lookup yields CDR1 MDHEN and CDR2 SYDVKM. Trimming shortened V by 6 bases and J by 4 bases, and 10 bases separated the two germline ends. The CDR3 sequence: CASRAGMYNEQFF. The CDR3 nucleotides read TGTGCCAGCAGGGCGGGAATGTACAATGAGCAGTTCTTC.

CDR3 protein: CASSETGEAGNTIYF. CDR3 in DNA: TGTGCCAGCAGCGAAACAGGGGAAGCTGGAAACACCATATATTTT. The rearrangement joins TRBV9 to TRBJ1-3, with 7 bases matching TRBD1. Germline CDR1 SGDLS, CDR2 YYNGEE. The CDR3 loop spans 15 amino acids. With V trimmed by 3 bases and J by 2 bases, 5 bases remained unmatched.

This clone came up a few times. CDR3 loop: CASRIGYGDQPQHF. The CDR3 DNA follows: TGCGCCAGCAGGATAGGGTACGGAGATCAGCCCCAGCATTTT. V usage is TRBV23-1 and J usage is TRBJ1-5; D not certain. TRBV23-1 is noted as an ORF with a role that remains uncertain. V was pared by 6 bases and J by 5 bases, with 14 bases between. CDR3 length equals 14 residues.

A remark on this clone: Distinct nucleotide sequences in the sample also encode this CDR3. The CDR3 region has the DNA TGTGCCTGGAGTGGAGGGGAGACCCAGTACTTC. Residues: CAWSGGETQYF. The V and J genes are TRBV30 and TRBJ2-5; possible D gene TRBD2, 5 bases. The CDR3 is 11 residues long. Trimming took off 1 base at V and 5 bases at J, with 5 bases between the two ends. Germline V gives CDR1 GTSNPN, CDR2 SVGIG (reference sequence).

The chain carries TRBV6-6 and TRBJ1-1; D is perhaps TRBD1 (5 bases). Trimming stripped 6 bases from V and 1 base from J, with 12 bases between. The CDR3 is 14 amino acids. CDR1 MNHNY and CDR2 SVGAGI come from the germline V gene (reference sequence). The CDR3 sequence: CASSLWGGNTEAFF. CDR3 nucleotides: TGTGCCAGCAGCCTCTGGGGGGGGAACACTGAAGCTTTCTTT.

V usage is TRBV7-2 and J usage is TRBJ2-5; TRBD1 matches 10 bases. With 3 bases clipped from V and 2 bases from J, the junction kept 3 bases outside the gene matches. This CDR3 is 15 amino acids long. Germline CDR1 SGHTA, CDR2 FQGNSA. CDR3 protein: CASSLTGGLQETQYF. The CDR3 bases are TGTGCCAGCAGCTTGACAGGGGGCCTTCAAGAGACCCAGTACTTC.